What follows is one T cell receptor (beta chain) and its context. Antigen unknown. Profiling relied on immunoSEQ multiplex PCR, and the TCRdb table lists in-frame clones only, not all of them. Counted here are 180,000 or so clones, roughly 94% occurring once; the ten biggest clones make up approximately 1.3%. From germline, CDR1 is MDHEN and CDR2 SYDVKM. This CDR3 is 14 amino acids long. The V and J ends lost 6 bases and 3 bases respectively, with 14 bases between them. This entry is derived from a study of T cell responses to AZD1222 COVID-19 vaccine. Broader study findings: CD4 TCRs associated with vaccination spanned spike, dominating at 160-218 and 743-854. After two AZD1222 doses, spike-specific TCR breadth and depth rose versus day 0.

The TCR originated in an adult who received the AZD1222 COVID-19 vaccine. The V and J genes are TRBV28 and TRBJ1-1; D is unclear. Here the sequenced sample was peripheral blood, taken 28 days after the second AZD1222 dose. CDR3 DNA: TGTGCCAGCAGCCGCGCTTCAGCGCACACTGAAGCTTTCTTT. The encoded protein is CASSRASAHTEAFF.